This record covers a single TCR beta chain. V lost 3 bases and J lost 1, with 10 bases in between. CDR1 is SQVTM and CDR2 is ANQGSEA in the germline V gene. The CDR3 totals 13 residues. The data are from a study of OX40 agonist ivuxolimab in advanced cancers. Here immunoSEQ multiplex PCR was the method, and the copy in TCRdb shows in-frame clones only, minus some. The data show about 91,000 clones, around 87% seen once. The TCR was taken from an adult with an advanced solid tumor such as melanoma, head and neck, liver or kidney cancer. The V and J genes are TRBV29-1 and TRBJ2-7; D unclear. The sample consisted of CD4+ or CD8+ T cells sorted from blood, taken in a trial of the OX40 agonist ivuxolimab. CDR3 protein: CSVDQDGSYEQYF. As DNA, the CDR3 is TGCAGCGTTGACCAGGACGGGTCCTACGAGCAGTACTTC.